This T cell receptor (beta chain) stems from a study of T cells in localized non-small cell lung cancer. Points from the study as a whole: Longer overall survival was seen with higher T cell density measured in blood. Within adjacent lung there appeared a median around 55 of the top 100 tumor clones. Only one tumor region went through sequencing, so heterogeneity may still be there. Uninvolved adjacent lung showed the highest T cell clonality, exceeding tumor.

Sequencing was performed with immunoSEQ multiplex PCR; in TCRdb, only in-frame clones are kept and a portion is missing. The repertoire consists of tens of thousands of clones, with approximately 88% occurring once and the leading ten covering 15%. Germline V lookup: CDR1 SNHLY, CDR2 FYNNEI. V dropped 5 bases and J dropped 2; count of bases not matched to a gene: 1. The CDR3 is 13 residues long. On this clone: Its antigen is still unknown.

The clonotype comes from a man between 40 and 70 years old with stage I squamous cell lung carcinoma. The sample consisted of peripheral blood, taken before any cancer treatment. The genes are TRBV2 and TRBJ1-2; 8 positions agree with TRBD1. The CDR3 bases are TGTGCCAGCAGTCGGACAGGGAACTATGGCTACACCTTC. Its translation: CASSRTGNYGYTF.